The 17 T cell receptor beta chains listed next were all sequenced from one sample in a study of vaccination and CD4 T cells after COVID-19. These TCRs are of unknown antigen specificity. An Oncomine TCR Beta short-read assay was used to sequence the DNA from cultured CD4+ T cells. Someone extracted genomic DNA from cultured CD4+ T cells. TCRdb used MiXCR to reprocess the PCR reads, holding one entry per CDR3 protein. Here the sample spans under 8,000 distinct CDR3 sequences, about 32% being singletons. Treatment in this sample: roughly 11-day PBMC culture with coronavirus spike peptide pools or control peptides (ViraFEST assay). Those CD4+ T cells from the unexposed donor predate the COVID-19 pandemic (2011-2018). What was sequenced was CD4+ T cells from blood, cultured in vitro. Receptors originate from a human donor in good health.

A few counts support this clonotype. The CDR3 DNA sequence: TGTGCCAGCAGCCTTACGGCTGGCGGGGGCCGCTACTACGAGCAGTACTTC. Translated: CASSLTAGGGRYYEQYF. The chain couples TRBV6-1 to TRBJ2-7, with D possibly being TRBD2 (7 bases). CDR3 length equals 17 residues. Trimming took off 6 bases at V and 3 bases at J, with 24 bases between the two ends. Looked up from germline, CDR1 is MNHNS and CDR2 is SASEGT.

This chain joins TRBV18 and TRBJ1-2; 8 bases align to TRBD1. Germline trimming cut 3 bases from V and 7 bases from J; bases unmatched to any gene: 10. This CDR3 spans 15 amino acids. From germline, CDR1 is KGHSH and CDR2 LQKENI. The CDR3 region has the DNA TGTGCCAGCTCACCGTCGACAGGGGAAAGGAGTGGCTACACCTTC. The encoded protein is CASSPSTGERSGYTF.

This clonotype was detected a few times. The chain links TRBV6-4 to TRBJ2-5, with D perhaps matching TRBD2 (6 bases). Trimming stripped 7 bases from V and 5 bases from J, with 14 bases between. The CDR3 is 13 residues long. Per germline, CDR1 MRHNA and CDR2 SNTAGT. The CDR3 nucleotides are TGTGCCAGCAATCCTCGGAGGGTGGAGACCCAGTACTTC. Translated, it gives CASNPRRVETQYF.

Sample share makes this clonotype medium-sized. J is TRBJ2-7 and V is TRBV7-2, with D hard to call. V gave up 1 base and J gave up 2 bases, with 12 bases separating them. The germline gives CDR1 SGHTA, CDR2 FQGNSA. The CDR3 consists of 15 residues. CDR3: CASSLGFGQTYEQYF. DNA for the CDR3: TGTGCCAGCAGCTTAGGATTCGGCCAGACCTACGAGCAGTACTTC.

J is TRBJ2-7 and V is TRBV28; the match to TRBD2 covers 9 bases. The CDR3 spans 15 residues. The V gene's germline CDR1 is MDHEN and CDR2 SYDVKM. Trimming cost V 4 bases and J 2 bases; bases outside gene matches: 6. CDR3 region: CASSSAGLAAYEQYF. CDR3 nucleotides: TGTGCCAGCAGTTCAGCGGGACTAGCTGCCTACGAGCAGTACTTC.

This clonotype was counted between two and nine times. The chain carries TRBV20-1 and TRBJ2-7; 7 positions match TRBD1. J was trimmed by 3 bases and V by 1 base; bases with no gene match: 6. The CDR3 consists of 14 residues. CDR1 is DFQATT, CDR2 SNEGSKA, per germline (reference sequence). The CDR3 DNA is TGCAGTGCTAGAGTTCCCCGGGACAGCTACGAGCAGTACTTC. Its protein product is CSARVPRDSYEQYF.

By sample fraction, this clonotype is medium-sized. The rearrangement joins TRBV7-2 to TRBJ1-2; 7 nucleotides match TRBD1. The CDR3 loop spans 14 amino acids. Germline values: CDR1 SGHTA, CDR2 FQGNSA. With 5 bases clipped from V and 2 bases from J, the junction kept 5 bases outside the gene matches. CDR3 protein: CASSRSTGNYGYTF. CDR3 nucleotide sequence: TGTGCCAGCAGCCGATCGACAGGGAACTATGGCTACACCTTC.

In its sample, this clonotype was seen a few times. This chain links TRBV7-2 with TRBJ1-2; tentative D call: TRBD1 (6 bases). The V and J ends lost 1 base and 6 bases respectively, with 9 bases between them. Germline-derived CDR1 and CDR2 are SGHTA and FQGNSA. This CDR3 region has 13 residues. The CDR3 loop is CASSLVGADGYTF. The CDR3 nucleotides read TGTGCCAGCAGCTTAGTGGGGGCGGATGGCTACACCTTC.

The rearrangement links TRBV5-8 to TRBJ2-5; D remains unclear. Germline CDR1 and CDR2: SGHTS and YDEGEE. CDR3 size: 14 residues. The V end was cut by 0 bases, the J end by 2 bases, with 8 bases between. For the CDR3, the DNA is TGTGCCAGCAGCTTGGGGGCATTTCAAGAGACCCAGTACTTC. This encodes CASSLGAFQETQYF.

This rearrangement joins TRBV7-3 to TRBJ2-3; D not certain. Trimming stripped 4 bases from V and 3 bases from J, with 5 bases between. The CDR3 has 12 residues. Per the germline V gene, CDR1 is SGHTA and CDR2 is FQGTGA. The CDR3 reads CASSSGTDTQYF. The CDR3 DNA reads TGTGCCAGCAGCTCGGGTACAGATACGCAGTATTTT.

This chain's CDR3 is CASSDRVANYGYTF. CDR3 sequence (DNA): TGTGCCAGCAGTGATCGCGTAGCTAACTATGGCTACACCTTC. The chain has TRBV2 and TRBJ1-2; D gene unclear. Germline CDR1 reads SNHLY; CDR2 reads FYNNEI. The V end lost 3 bases, the J end lost 0 bases, and 8 bases lay between the germline ends. There are 14 residues in the CDR3. The complete variable domain, with remaining parts taken from reference TRBV2 and TRBJ1-2, reads EPEVTQTPSHQVTQMGQEVILRCVPISNHLYFYWYRQILGQKVEFLVSFYNNEISEKSEIFDDQFSVERPDGSNFTLKIRSTKLEDSAMYFCASSDRVANYGYTFGSGTRLTVV.

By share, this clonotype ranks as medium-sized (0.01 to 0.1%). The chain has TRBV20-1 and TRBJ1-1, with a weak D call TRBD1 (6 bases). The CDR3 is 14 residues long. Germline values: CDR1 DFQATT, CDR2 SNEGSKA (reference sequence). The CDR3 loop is CRAQTGPMNTEAFF. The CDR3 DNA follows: TGCAGGGCCCAGACAGGTCCAATGAACACTGAAGCTTTCTTT.

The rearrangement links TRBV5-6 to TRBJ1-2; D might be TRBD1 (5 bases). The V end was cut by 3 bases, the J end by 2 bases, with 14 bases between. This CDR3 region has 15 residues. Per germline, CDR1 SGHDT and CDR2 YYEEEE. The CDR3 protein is CASSWRGVINYGYTF. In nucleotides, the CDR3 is TGTGCCAGCAGCTGGCGGGGGGTGATAAACTATGGCTACACCTTC.

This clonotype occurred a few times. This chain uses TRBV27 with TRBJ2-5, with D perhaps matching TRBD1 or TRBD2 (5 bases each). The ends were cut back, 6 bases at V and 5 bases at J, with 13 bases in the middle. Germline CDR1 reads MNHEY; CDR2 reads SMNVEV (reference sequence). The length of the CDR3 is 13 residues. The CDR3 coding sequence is TGTGCCAGCAGCAGGGAGTTCTGGGAGACCCAGTACTTC. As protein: CASSREFWETQYF.

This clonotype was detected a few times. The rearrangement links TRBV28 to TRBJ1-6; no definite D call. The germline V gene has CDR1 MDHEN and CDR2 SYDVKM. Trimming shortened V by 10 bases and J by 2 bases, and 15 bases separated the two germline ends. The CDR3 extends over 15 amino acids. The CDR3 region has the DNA TGTGCCACCTACTTGGGCGGTGCCTATAATTCACCCCTCCACTTT. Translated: CATYLGGAYNSPLHF.

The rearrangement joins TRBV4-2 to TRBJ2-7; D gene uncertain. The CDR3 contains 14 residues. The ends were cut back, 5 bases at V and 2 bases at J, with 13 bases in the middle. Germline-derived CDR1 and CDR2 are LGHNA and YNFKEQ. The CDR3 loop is CASSYRATAYEQYF. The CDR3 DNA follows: TGTGCCAGCAGCTATAGGGCTACAGCCTACGAGCAGTACTTC.

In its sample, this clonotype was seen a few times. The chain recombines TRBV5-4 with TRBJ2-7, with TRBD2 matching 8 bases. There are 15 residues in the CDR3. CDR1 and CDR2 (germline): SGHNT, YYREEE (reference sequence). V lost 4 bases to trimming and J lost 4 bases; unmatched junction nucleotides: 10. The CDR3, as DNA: TGTGCCAGCAGCAGCGGAGCGGGAGAAGGGTACGAGCAGTACTTC. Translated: CASSSGAGEGYEQYF.